This T cell receptor beta chain is drawn from a study of blood T cell repertoires in COVID-19. Enrollment of patients from Seattle took place during active infection, with longitudinal follow-up. How the authors handled the data: Counts of nucleated cells, estimated from reference gene primer amplification, were obtained. Measured with immunoSEQ multiplex PCR; TCRdb has only the in-frame clones, and not every one. That table gives V, J and clone size, and the DNA gave D and trimming. Of 60,000 to 65,000 clones listed, around 82% were seen once; the top ten hold about 16%. V gave up 1 base and J gave up 6 bases, with 15 bases separating them. CDR1 SGHAT and CDR2 FQDESV come from the germline V gene (reference sequence). This CDR3 has 15 residues.

The source is a man in his fifties or sixties with COVID-19, enrolled during active disease. Sequencing input: peripheral blood. This rearrangement joins TRBV11-1 to TRBJ1-1; D gene unclear. The CDR3 loop reads CASSLDGDSNAEAFF. The DNA for the CDR3 is TGTGCCAGCAGCTTAGACGGGGATAGTAACGCTGAAGCTTTCTTT.